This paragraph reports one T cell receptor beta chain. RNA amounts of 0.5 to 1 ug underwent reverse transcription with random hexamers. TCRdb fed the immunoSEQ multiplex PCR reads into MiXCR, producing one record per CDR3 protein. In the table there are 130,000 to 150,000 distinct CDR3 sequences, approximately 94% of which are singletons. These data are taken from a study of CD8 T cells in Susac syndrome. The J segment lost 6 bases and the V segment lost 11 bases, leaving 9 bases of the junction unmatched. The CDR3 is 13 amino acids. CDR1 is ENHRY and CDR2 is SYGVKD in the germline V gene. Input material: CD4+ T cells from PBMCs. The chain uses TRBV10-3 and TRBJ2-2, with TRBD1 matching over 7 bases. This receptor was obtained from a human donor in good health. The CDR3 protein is CAESDRAPGELFF. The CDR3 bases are TGTGCCGAATCCGACAGGGCCCCCGGGGAGCTGTTTTTT.